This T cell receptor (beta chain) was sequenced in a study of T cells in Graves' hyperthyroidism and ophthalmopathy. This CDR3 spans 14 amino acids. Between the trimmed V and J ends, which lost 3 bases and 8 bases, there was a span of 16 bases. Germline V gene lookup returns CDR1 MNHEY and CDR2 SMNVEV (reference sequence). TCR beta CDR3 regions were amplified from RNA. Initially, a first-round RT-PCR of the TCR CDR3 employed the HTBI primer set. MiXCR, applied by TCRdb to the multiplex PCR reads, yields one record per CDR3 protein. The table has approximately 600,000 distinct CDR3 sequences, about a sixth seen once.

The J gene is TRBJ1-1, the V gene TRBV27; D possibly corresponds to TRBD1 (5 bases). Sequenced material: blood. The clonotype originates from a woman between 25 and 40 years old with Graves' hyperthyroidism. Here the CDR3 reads CASSFGQGTAEAFF. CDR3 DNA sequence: TGTGCCAGCAGTTTTGGACAAGGGACTGCCGAAGCTTTCTTT.